What follows are 2 T cell receptor beta chains derived from one specimen sequenced in a study of cytomegalovirus exposure and HLA in healthy donors. Both 60 Vbeta primers and 13 Jbeta primers went into the PCR. Measured with immunoSEQ multiplex PCR; TCRdb has only the in-frame clones, and not every one. The table lists 200,000 to 250,000 clones, around 89% of them singletons. The material sequenced was PBMCs. All receptors come from a woman aged 18-29 years in good health and CMV-seronegative.

The chain recombines TRBV28 with TRBJ2-5; the match to TRBD2 covers 7 bases. Germline-derived CDR1 and CDR2 are MDHEN and SYDVKM. CDR3 size: 17 residues. The V gene end was trimmed by 5 bases and the J gene end by 4 bases; junction bases not matched to a gene: 16. In nucleotides, the CDR3 is TGTGCCAGCAGTACCCTATATCTGGTGGGAGGGGTAGAGACCCAGTACTTC. It specifies CASSTLYLVGGVETQYF.

The chain uses TRBV7-5 and TRBJ2-3; the table's D call, TRBD2, has no DNA check behind it. TRBV7-5 constitutes a pseudogene. The CDR3 spans 17 residues. The CDR3 sequence: CVRSPSGVAGSGDTQYF. In DNA, the CDR3 is TGTGTCAGAAGCCCATCGGGAGTAGCGGGATCGGGAGATACGCAGTATTTT.